A single sample is the source of the 26 T cell receptor beta chains below, sequenced in a study of patients and donors after allogeneic stem cell transplantation. A single record per CDR3 protein comes from TCRdb applying MiXCR to the RT-PCR reads. The sample records a few thousand distinct CDR3 sequences, around 8.2% being singletons. Sequencing was done on a sample of blood, either unsorted or a sorted T cell fraction (not recorded which). These receptors were obtained from a human donor who was either an allogeneic HSCT recipient or a stem cell or donor lymphocyte infusion donor (not recorded which). It is not recorded whose cells these are; they may come from a transplant donor.

The CDR3 DNA reads TGTGCCACCAGCAGAGATTGGCTAGCGGGAATTGATGAGCAGTTCTTC. Translated, it gives CATSRDWLAGIDEQFF. J is TRBJ2-1 and V is TRBV15, with TRBD2 matching over 9 bases. This CDR3 comprises 16 residues. The germline CDR1 and CDR2 sequences are LNHNV and YYDKDF (reference sequence). Trimming at V came to 0 bases and at J to 8 bases, leaving 8 bases not matched to a gene.

The chain couples TRBV3-1 to TRBJ2-7; 7 bases are a match to TRBD1. Trimming cost V 4 bases and J 3 bases; bases outside gene matches: 6. The CDR3 is 14 residues long. Germline CDR1 reads LGHDT; CDR2 reads YNNKEL (reference sequence). The CDR3 DNA reads as TGTGCCAGCAGCCTCCCGGGACAGCTCTACGAGCAGTACTTC. Protein: CASSLPGQLYEQYF.

The rearrangement uses TRBV28 and TRBJ1-5; perhaps TRBD1 as D (6 bases). CDR1 is MDHEN and CDR2 is SYDVKM in the germline V gene. V was pared by 5 bases and J by 0 bases, with 11 bases between. This CDR3 has 15 residues. As DNA, the CDR3 is TGTGCCAGCAGTGTCCTGACAGGTAGCAATCAGCCCCAGCATTTT. Translated, it gives CASSVLTGSNQPQHF.

This clonotype came up a few times. The chain carries TRBV7-2 and TRBJ2-3; D unresolved. The end of the DNA aligns better with TRBJ1-5, so the J call may be wrong. Germline lookup yields CDR1 SGHTA and CDR2 FQGNSA. The CDR3 sequence is 16 residues long. The CDR3, as DNA: TGTGCCAGCAGCAGACTAGCGGGAGGAAGCACAGATACGCAGCATTTT. It translates to CASSRLAGGSTDTQHF.

This clonotype is medium-sized within its sample. The chain links TRBV7-9 to TRBJ2-7; D gene uncertain. The CDR3 length is 12 residues. Germline V gene lookup returns CDR1 SEHNR and CDR2 FQNEAQ (reference sequence). V gave up 2 bases and J gave up 4 bases, with 6 bases separating them. As DNA, the CDR3 is TGTGCCAGCAGCTTACAGCAGTACGAGCAGTACTTC. Its protein is CASSLQQYEQYF.

The chain links TRBV11-3 to TRBJ2-1; D assignment may be TRBD1 or TRBD2 (5 bases each). Germline V gene lookup returns CDR1 SGHNT and CDR2 YENEEA. This CDR3 contains 14 residues. The ends were cut back, 5 bases at V and 4 bases at J, with 12 bases in the middle. For the CDR3, the DNA is TGTGCCAGCAGCCCGGGGCCAGAATACAATGAGCAGTTCTTC. Protein product: CASSPGPEYNEQFF.

The genes are TRBV20-1 and TRBJ2-3; TRBD1 aligns across 7 bases. Germline V gene data show CDR1 as DFQATT and CDR2 as SNEGSKA (reference sequence). The V gene end was trimmed by 8 bases and the J gene end by 1 base; junction bases not matched to a gene: 3. This CDR3 is 12 amino acids long. The CDR3 spells CSLGQGTDTQYF. The CDR3 DNA reads TGCAGTCTAGGACAGGGCACAGATACGCAGTATTTT.

The chain has TRBV6-6 and TRBJ2-7; 11 bases align to TRBD1. J lost 5 bases, V lost 4 bases, and 7 bases had no gene match. The CDR3 sequence is 15 residues long. CDR1 is MNHNY, CDR2 SVGAGI, per germline (reference sequence). CDR3 in DNA: TGTGCCAGCAGTTTGAGGGACAGGGGGAGCGACGAGCAGTACTTC. Protein product: CASSLRDRGSDEQYF.

Sample share makes this clonotype large (0.1 to 1%). CDR3 nucleotide sequence: TGCGCCAGCAGCTTCGAAGGGGATCAGCCCCAGCATTTT. Translating gives CASSFEGDQPQHF. The V and J genes are TRBV5-1 and TRBJ1-5; perhaps TRBD1 as D (5 bases). V gave up 2 bases and J gave up 5 bases, with 8 bases separating them. The CDR3 is 13 amino acids. Germline V gene lookup returns CDR1 SGHRS and CDR2 YFSETQ.

This clonotype is medium-sized (0.01 to 0.1%). This chain links TRBV6-6 with TRBJ2-5; D not resolved. Germline CDR1 and CDR2: MNHNY and SVGAGI (reference sequence). The CDR3 length is 12 residues. V shed 7 bases and J shed 4 bases, with 10 bases lying between them. The CDR3 sequence: CASTYGRETQYF. DNA of the CDR3: TGTGCCAGCACCTACGGACGAGAGACCCAGTACTTC.

The V call is TRBV10-3, the J call TRBJ2-5; D is perhaps TRBD1 (5 bases). The V gene's germline CDR1 is ENHRY and CDR2 SYGVKD. The CDR3 is 14 residues long. Trimming removed 0 bases at V and 3 bases at J, with 8 bases between. In DNA form, the CDR3 reads TGTGCCATCAGTGAGTCTAACAGGAAAGAGACCCAGTACTTC. This translates into CAISESNRKETQYF.

This clonotype is classed as medium-sized. The rearrangement links TRBV27 to TRBJ2-1; maybe TRBD1 (6 bases). The CDR3 length is 13 residues. Germline CDR1 is MNHEY and CDR2 is SMNVEV (reference sequence). The germline V and J ends were trimmed by 3 bases and 6 bases, with 9 bases remaining between them. The CDR3 is CASSFRGVNEQFF. DNA for the CDR3: TGTGCCAGCAGTTTCAGGGGAGTCAATGAGCAGTTCTTC.

The chain combines TRBV7-7 with TRBJ2-5; D might be TRBD2 (5 bases). The CDR3 spans 15 residues. V lost 5 bases to trimming and J lost 5 bases, with 18 bases between them. Germline-derived CDR1 and CDR2 are SSHAT and FNYEAQ (reference sequence). DNA for the CDR3: TGTGCCAGCAGCGACACCCGAGGGATCGGGGAGACCCAGTACTTC. Protein product: CASSDTRGIGETQYF.

This clonotype is judged medium-sized (0.01 to 0.1%). The J gene is TRBJ2-7, the V gene TRBV21-1; the D segment call TRBD1 is taken from the table without a DNA check. TRBV21-1 is listed as a pseudogene. This CDR3 contains 13 residues. CDR3 loop: CASRAGGLDEQYF. In DNA form, the CDR3 reads TGTGCCAGCAGGGCAGGGGGCCTAGACGAGCAGTACTTC.

This clonotype rates as medium-sized. The V and J genes are TRBV7-8 and TRBJ2-3; the D is unclear. The length of the CDR3 is 12 residues. V was cut by 3 bases and J by 6 bases, with 7 bases left in between. Germline assignment: CDR1 SGHVS and CDR2 FQNEAQ. The CDR3 sequence is CASSFSADTQYF. The CDR3 DNA sequence: TGTGCCAGCAGCTTTTCGGCTGATACGCAGTATTTT.

The chain carries TRBV18 and TRBJ2-7; TRBD1 matches at 10 bases. This CDR3 spans 14 amino acids. CDR1 and CDR2 (germline): KGHSH, LQKENI. V trimming: 6 bases; J trimming: 9 bases; junction bases outside the gene matches: 11. Here the CDR3 reads CASSPTGQGDGQYF. The CDR3 nucleotides are TGTGCCAGCTCTCCCACCGGACAGGGGGACGGGCAGTACTTC.

The chain recombines TRBV6-5 with TRBJ2-1; maybe TRBD1 (5 bases). This CDR3 is built from 14 residues. Germline CDR1 is MNHEY and CDR2 is SVGAGI. Trimming removed 4 bases from V and 15 bases from J, with 22 bases in between. CDR3 sequence: CASSLQFREASRFF. The CDR3 bases are TGTGCCAGCAGTTTGCAATTCAGGGAAGCAAGCCGGTTCTTC.

The rearrangement uses TRBV5-1 and TRBJ2-6; a possible D gene is TRBD1 (6 bases). The germline CDR1 and CDR2 sequences are SGHRS and YFSETQ. V lost 0 bases to trimming and J lost 2 bases, with 12 bases between them. The CDR3 contains 17 residues. The CDR3 DNA follows: TGCGCCAGCAGCTTGGGAGGGACACGAGCTGGGGCCAACGTCCTGACTTTC. It codes for CASSLGGTRAGANVLTF. Supplemented by reference TRBV5-1 and TRBJ2-6, the full variable domain reads KAGVTQTPRYLIKTRGQQVTLSCSPISGHRSVSWYQQTPGQGLQFLFEYFSETQRNKGNFPGRFSGRQFSNSRSEMNVSTLELGDSALYLCASSLGGTRAGANVLTFGAGSRLTVL.

This clonotype is categorized as medium-sized. The genes are TRBV11-3 and TRBJ2-7; 9 bases map to TRBD1. The V and J ends lost 2 bases and 3 bases, in that order; junction bases with no gene match: 5. The CDR3 has 15 amino acids. Germline assignment: CDR1 SGHNT and CDR2 YENEEA. CDR3 protein: CASSLSVTGGYEQYF. Written as DNA, the CDR3 is TGTGCCAGCAGCTTATCAGTGACAGGGGGCTACGAGCAGTACTTC.

This chain connects TRBV6-2 or TRBV6-3 to TRBJ1-1; TRBD1 might be the D (5 bases). Trimming cost V 6 bases and J 4 bases, with 9 bases left between them. The germline gives CDR1 MNHEY, CDR2 SVGEGT. This CDR3 has 12 residues. CDR3 in DNA: TGTGCCAGCAGAACGGGGGGCACTGAAGCTTTCTTT. Translating it yields CASRTGGTEAFF.

Relative to its sample, this clonotype is medium-sized. The rearrangement links TRBV29-1 to TRBJ2-1; a possible D gene is TRBD2 (6 bases). Germline values: CDR1 SQVTM, CDR2 ANQGSEA. V lost 6 bases, J lost 9 bases, and 12 bases lay in between. The CDR3 covers 11 residues. CDR3 residues: CSVSRGGEQFF. The CDR3 DNA sequence: TGCAGCGTGTCAAGGGGAGGTGAGCAGTTCTTC.

This clonotype was observed a few times. The chain joins TRBV28 to TRBJ2-1, with 10 bases that match TRBD2. The CDR3 runs 15 residues. Germline trimming cut 6 bases from V and 4 bases from J; bases unmatched to any gene: 6. CDR1 and CDR2 from the germline V gene are MDHEN and SYDVKM. The CDR3 sequence: CASSLSGRLYNEQFF. CDR3 sequence (DNA): TGTGCCAGCAGCCTTAGCGGGAGGCTATACAATGAGCAGTTCTTC.

On this clonotype: A junction boundary mismatches the germline segment, possibly from a read error. The rearrangement uses TRBV15 and TRBJ2-7; tentatively, D is TRBD1 (6 bases). The germline V gene encodes CDR1 LNHNV and CDR2 YYDKDF (reference sequence). The length of the CDR3 is 14 residues. In DNA form, the CDR3 reads TGTGCCACCAGCACCGGGACAAATACCTACGTGCAGTACTTC. This gives the protein CATSTGTNTYVQYF.

This clonotype was observed a handful of times. CDR3 region: CASSPRLAGSDEQFF. CDR3 bases: TGTGCCAGCAGCCCCCGACTAGCGGGAAGTGATGAGCAGTTCTTC. The gene calls are TRBV9 and TRBJ2-1; TRBD2 aligns across 11 bases. CDR1 and CDR2 (germline): SGDLS, YYNGEE. V lost 4 bases, J lost 8 bases, and 8 bases stayed unmatched. This CDR3 is built from 15 residues. Combining the CDR3 with reference TRBV9 and TRBJ2-1 gives the whole variable domain DSGVTQTPKHLITATGQRVTLRCSPRSGDLSVYWYQQSLDQGLQFLIQYYNGEERAKGNILERFSAQQFPDLHSELNLSSLELGDSALYFCASSPRLAGSDEQFFGPGTRLTVL.

The V call is TRBV5-1, the J call TRBJ2-3; D is undetermined. This CDR3 has 14 residues. Per the germline V gene, CDR1 is SGHRS and CDR2 is YFSETQ. V gave up 4 bases and J gave up 5 bases, with 14 bases separating them. CDR3 sequence reads: CASSPGPSGDTQYF. The DNA for the CDR3 is TGCGCCAGCAGCCCAGGACCTTCCGGAGATACGCAGTATTTT. The full variable domain, rest sourced from reference TRBV5-1 and TRBJ2-3, is KAGVTQTPRYLIKTRGQQVTLSCSPISGHRSVSWYQQTPGQGLQFLFEYFSETQRNKGNFPGRFSGRQFSNSRSEMNVSTLELGDSALYLCASSPGPSGDTQYFGPGTRLTVL.

In its sample, this clonotype is medium-sized. The CDR3 loop reads CASSARPIAGAADTQYF. CDR3 coding DNA: TGTGCCAGCAGCGCACGCCCCATTGCGGGAGCGGCAGATACGCAGTATTTT. The V gene is TRBV7-2, the J gene TRBJ2-3, with 7 bases identical to TRBD2. CDR1 and CDR2 (germline): SGHTA, FQGNSA. The CDR3 contains 17 residues. Trimming cost V 5 bases and J 4 bases; bases outside gene matches: 15.